These 6 T cell receptor beta chains were all obtained from the same sample, sequenced in a study of memory CD4+ T cells and cytomegalovirus serostatus. Sequencing was performed with immunoSEQ multiplex PCR; in TCRdb, only in-frame clones are kept and a portion is missing. This sample yields approximately 51,000 clones, of which approximately 74% are seen a single time; 1.2% belongs to the top ten. The sort gate was single viable CD3+CD4+CD8-CD45RO+ cells for memory CD4+ T cells. Sequencing used memory CD4+ T cells from blood. The source is an adult in good health and CMV-seropositive.

This chain uses TRBV6-1 with TRBJ2-3; the D gene is possibly TRBD2 (5 bases). Germline V gene lookup returns CDR1 MNHNS and CDR2 SASEGT. The CDR3 has 14 residues. Trimming took off 0 bases at V and 5 bases at J, with 9 bases between the two ends. CDR3 nucleotide sequence: TGTGCCAGCAGTGAAGCATCAGCGGAAGATACGCAGTATTTT. It yields the protein CASSEASAEDTQYF.

The rearrangement links TRBV6-5 to TRBJ2-1; D gene unclear. Trimming left V 0 bases short and J 0 bases short, with 9 bases between. Germline CDR1 MNHEY, CDR2 SVGAGI. This CDR3 region has 16 residues. CDR3 DNA sequence: TGTGCCAGCAGTTACTCCGGTACATCCTCCTACAATGAGCAGTTCTTC. Translating gives CASSYSGTSSYNEQFF.

This chain connects TRBV5-4 to TRBJ2-5; D might be TRBD1 (6 bases). V lost 1 base to trimming and J lost 7 bases, with 14 bases between them. Germline V lookup: CDR1 SGHNT, CDR2 YYREEE (reference sequence). The CDR3 is 14 residues long. The CDR3 DNA sequence: TGTGCCAGCAGCTTGAGTTGGGGGCTAGGGACCCAGTACTTC. This translates into CASSLSWGLGTQYF.

V is TRBV12-5 and J is TRBJ2-3; no clear D gene. CDR3 length: 13 residues. The germline V gene has CDR1 LGHNT and CDR2 FRNRAP. V shed 1 base and J shed 3 bases, with 5 bases lying between them. The CDR3 reads CASGLGWTDTQYF. In DNA form, the CDR3 reads TGTGCTAGTGGTTTGGGCTGGACAGATACGCAGTATTTT. The full variable domain, with the rest looked up from reference TRBV12-5 and TRBJ2-3, is DARVTQTPRHKVTEMGQEVTMRCQPILGHNTVFWYRQTMMQGLELLAYFRNRAPLDDSGMPKDRFSAEMPDATLATLKIQPSEPRDSAVYFCASGLGWTDTQYFGPGTRLTVL.

The chain recombines TRBV5-8 with TRBJ2-2; D ambiguous. The germline V gene has CDR1 SGHTS and CDR2 YDEGEE. This CDR3 is 11 amino acids long. Trimming stripped 6 bases from V and 6 bases from J, with 6 bases between. CDR3 sequence (DNA): TGTGCCAGCATCGGGTCCGGGGAGCTGTTTTTT. Amino acid sequence: CASIGSGELFF.

The chain carries TRBV6-5 and TRBJ1-3; D is unresolved. The V and J ends lost 5 bases and 1 base respectively, with 9 bases between them. Germline assignment: CDR1 MNHEY and CDR2 SVGAGI. CDR3 length equals 14 residues. The CDR3 loop reads CASSSPASGNTIYF. CDR3 bases: TGTGCCAGCAGTAGTCCAGCTTCTGGAAACACCATATATTTT.